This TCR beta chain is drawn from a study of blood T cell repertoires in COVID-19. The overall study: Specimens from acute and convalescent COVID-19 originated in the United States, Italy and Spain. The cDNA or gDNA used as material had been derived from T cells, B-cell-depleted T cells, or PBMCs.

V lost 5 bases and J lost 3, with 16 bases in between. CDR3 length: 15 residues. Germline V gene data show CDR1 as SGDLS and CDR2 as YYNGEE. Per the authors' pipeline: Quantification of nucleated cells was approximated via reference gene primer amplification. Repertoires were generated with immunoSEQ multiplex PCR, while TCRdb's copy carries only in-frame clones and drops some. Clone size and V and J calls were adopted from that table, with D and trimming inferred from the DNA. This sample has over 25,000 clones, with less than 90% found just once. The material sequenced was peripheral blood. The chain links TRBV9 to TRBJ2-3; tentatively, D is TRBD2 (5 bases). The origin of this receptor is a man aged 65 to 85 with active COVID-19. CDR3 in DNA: TGTGCCAGCAGGCGTAGTGGGAGTGGGACAGATACGCAGTATTTT. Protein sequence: CASRRSGSGTDTQYF.